Each of the 12 T cell receptor beta chains below was sequenced from the same sample in a study of radiotherapy plus CTLA-4 blockade in lung cancer. Produced via immunoSEQ multiplex PCR; TCRdb's table is partial and in-frame only. The sample records roughly 50,000 clones, roughly 80% being singletons. The source was peripheral blood, collected from a patient treated with radiotherapy plus ipilimumab. The receptors derive from a human donor with non-small cell lung cancer who had stable disease on radiotherapy plus ipilimumab.

J is TRBJ2-5 and V is TRBV15; D gene unclear. CDR1 and CDR2 (germline): LNHNV, YYDKDF (reference sequence). This CDR3 spans 13 amino acids. Trimming removed 3 bases at V and 5 bases at J, with 10 bases between. CDR3 in amino acids: CATSRDIGETQYF. CDR3 coding DNA: TGTGCCACCAGCAGGGATATCGGGGAGACCCAGTACTTC. Variable domain in full (rest from reference TRBV15 and TRBJ2-5): DAMVIQNPRYQVTQFGKPVTLSCSQTLNHNVMYWYQQKSSQAPKLLFHYYDKDFNNEADTPDNFQSRRPNTSFCFLDIRSPGLGDTAMYLCATSRDIGETQYFGPGTRLLVL.

The CDR3 nucleotides read TGTGCCATCAGCCTGGGAAACAGGGGCGACTTTGAAGCTTTCTTT. It is translated as CAISLGNRGDFEAFF. V and J are TRBV10-3 and TRBJ1-1; the match to TRBD1 covers 7 bases. The CDR3 has 15 residues. The germline CDR1 and CDR2 sequences are ENHRY and SYGVKD. V lost 6 bases to trimming and J lost 7 bases; unmatched junction nucleotides: 14.

The chain carries TRBV9 and TRBJ2-7, with D possibly being TRBD2 (5 bases). This CDR3 spans 14 amino acids. Trimming cost V 2 bases and J 2 bases, with 11 bases left between them. The germline CDR1 and CDR2 sequences are SGDLS and YYNGEE. The CDR3 DNA is TGTGCCAGCAGCGTTGGAGGCCCGGCCTACGAGCAGTACTTC. Its translation: CASSVGGPAYEQYF.

V and J are TRBV6-1 and TRBJ2-5; a possible D gene is TRBD1 (5 bases). Trimming took 1 base from V and 3 from J, leaving 15 bases between them. This CDR3 comprises 16 residues. From germline, CDR1 is MNHNS and CDR2 SASEGT. This chain's CDR3 is CASSEGAGHGEETQYF. The DNA of the CDR3 is TGTGCCAGCAGTGAAGGGGCAGGGCATGGAGAAGAGACCCAGTACTTC.

J is TRBJ1-2 and V is TRBV7-9; TRBD1 is a possible D gene (5 bases). This CDR3 region has 16 residues. V lost 2 bases and J lost 2, with 15 bases in between. The germline CDR1 and CDR2 sequences are SEHNR and FQNEAQ (reference sequence). Here the CDR3 DNA reads TGTGCCAGCAGCTTACCTCATTCTGGGGCCAACTATGGCTACACCTTC. Residues: CASSLPHSGANYGYTF.

The chain employs TRBV6-6 and TRBJ2-7, with D unresolved. Deletions cut 5 bases from V and 6 bases from J, with 20 bases between. The CDR3 runs 15 residues. Germline assignment: CDR1 MNHNY and CDR2 SVGAGI (reference sequence). The CDR3 loop reads CASSPRVGESSEQYF. CDR3 nucleotides: TGTGCCAGCAGTCCCCGGGTAGGCGAATCGAGCGAGCAGTACTTC.

J is TRBJ2-7 and V is TRBV19, with D perhaps matching TRBD1 (6 bases). V was trimmed by 5 bases and J by 3 bases, leaving 17 bases between them. The CDR3 length is 15 residues. CDR1 is LNHDA and CDR2 is SQIVND in the germline V gene (reference sequence). This CDR3 is CASSPGASGIYEQYF. The CDR3 DNA reads as TGTGCCAGTAGTCCAGGGGCGAGCGGCATCTACGAGCAGTACTTC.

The CDR3 spells CASSQEQYYGYTF. CDR3 coding DNA: TGCGCCAGCAGCCAAGAACAGTACTATGGCTACACCTTC. V and J are TRBV4-1 and TRBJ1-2; D unresolved. The CDR3 sequence is 13 residues long. Germline assignment: CDR1 MGHRA and CDR2 YSYEKL. V lost 0 bases and J lost 3, with 5 bases in between.

V and J are TRBV4-1 and TRBJ2-6, with TRBD2 matching over 9 bases. This CDR3 spans 19 amino acids. The germline CDR1 and CDR2 sequences are MGHRA and YSYEKL. With V trimmed by 0 bases and J by 0 bases, 6 bases remained unmatched. The chain's CDR3 is CASSQDGLASSSGANVLTF. CDR3 DNA sequence: TGCGCCAGCAGCCAAGACGGACTAGCGTCCTCCTCTGGGGCCAACGTCCTGACTTTC.

This clone was observed a single time. This chain connects TRBV5-4 to TRBJ2-2, with 10 bases lining up with TRBD2. The V gene's germline CDR1 is SGHNT and CDR2 YYREEE (reference sequence). V gave up 4 bases and J gave up 0 bases; unmatched junction bases: 3. This CDR3 has 16 residues. The CDR3 loop is CASSVTSGSNTGELFF. CDR3 DNA sequence: TGTGCCAGCAGCGTGACTAGCGGGTCGAACACCGGGGAGCTGTTTTTT.

The rearrangement joins TRBV19 to TRBJ2-3; 10 positions agree with TRBD1. The CDR3 totals 13 residues. Germline lookup yields CDR1 LNHDA and CDR2 SQIVND (reference sequence). The trim removed 7 bases at V and 3 bases at J, leaving 1 base unmatched. The CDR3 coding sequence is TGTGCCAGTAAGGACAGGGGGACAGATACGCAGTATTTT. This gives the protein CASKDRGTDTQYF.

J is TRBJ1-4 and V is TRBV2, with 8 nucleotides matching TRBD1. Germline trimming cut 3 bases from V and 7 bases from J; bases unmatched to any gene: 4. This CDR3 comprises 14 residues. Germline-derived CDR1 and CDR2 are SNHLY and FYNNEI. CDR3 amino acids: CASSEDRVREKLFF. The DNA of the CDR3 is TGTGCCAGCAGTGAGGACAGGGTTCGTGAAAAACTGTTTTTT.